The 32 T cell receptor beta chains below come from one sample, sequenced in a study of shared clonotypes between healthy human individuals. The repertoire was sequenced with immunoSEQ multiplex PCR; TCRdb's copy has only in-frame clones and lacks some. The sample shows some 2,000,000 clones, around 96% of them seen only once. Naive CD8 cells comprised CD45RO-negative, CCR7-positively selected cells, excluding terminally differentiated effector memory CD45RA+ cells. Sequenced: naive CD8+ T cells sorted from blood. These receptor sequences come from a man in his late teens or twenties in good health.

This clone was observed once. The rearrangement uses TRBV4-3 and TRBJ1-5; perhaps TRBD1 as D (6 bases). The CDR3 is 15 amino acids. Trimming removed 1 base from V and 4 bases from J, with 11 bases in between. Per the germline V gene, CDR1 is LGHNA and CDR2 is YSLEER. The CDR3 loop reads CASSQGAGANQPQHF. The CDR3 DNA reads as TGCGCCAGCAGCCAAGGGGCGGGGGCAAATCAGCCCCAGCATTTT.

This chain connects TRBV28 to TRBJ1-1, with D perhaps TRBD1 (6 bases). The germline gives CDR1 MDHEN, CDR2 SYDVKM. Trimming shortened V by 8 bases and J by 2 bases, and 18 bases separated the two germline ends. The CDR3 totals 15 residues. The CDR3 protein is CASANPPRGNTEAFF. As DNA, the CDR3 is TGTGCCAGCGCAAACCCGCCCAGGGGAAACACTGAAGCTTTCTTT.

The gene calls are TRBV27 and TRBJ2-7; D is possibly TRBD1 (6 bases). V lost 5 bases to trimming and J lost 1 base, with 12 bases between them. The CDR3 length is 14 residues. Per the germline V gene, CDR1 is MNHEY and CDR2 is SMNVEV (reference sequence). CDR3 residues: CASSPQGLSYEQYF. The CDR3 nucleotides are TGTGCCAGCAGTCCACAGGGTTTATCCTACGAGCAGTACTTC.

The chain employs TRBV27 and TRBJ2-7; weak D call: TRBD1 (6 bases). Germline V CDR1 and CDR2: MNHEY, SMNVEV (reference sequence). There are 15 residues in the CDR3. Trimming cost V 5 bases and J 3 bases, with 17 bases left between them. The CDR3 loop reads CASSPRRGQGYEQYF. Here the CDR3 DNA reads TGTGCCAGCAGTCCAAGAAGGGGACAAGGCTACGAGCAGTACTTC.

V usage is TRBV2 and J usage is TRBJ2-3, with a weak D call TRBD2 (6 bases). The CDR3 totals 16 residues. Per the germline V gene, CDR1 is SNHLY and CDR2 is FYNNEI. Trimming took 2 bases from V and 0 from J, leaving 12 bases between them. The CDR3 protein is CASSEWRGTSTDTQYF. CDR3 nucleotides: TGTGCCAGCAGTGAATGGAGAGGGACTAGCACAGATACGCAGTATTTT.

This clone has only one observation. The chain recombines TRBV11-1 with TRBJ2-7; D ambiguous. V lost 4 bases to trimming and J lost 3 bases, with 13 bases between them. This CDR3 has 14 residues. Germline CDR1 SGHAT, CDR2 FQDESV (reference sequence). The CDR3 loop reads CASSSESSYYEQYF. CDR3 sequence (DNA): TGTGCCAGCAGCTCAGAGTCGAGCTACTACGAGCAGTACTTC.

The chain uses TRBV6-5 and TRBJ2-7; 7 bases are a match to TRBD1. The CDR3 is made up of 15 amino acids. From germline, CDR1 is MNHEY and CDR2 SVGAGI. Unmatched junction bases numbered 11, after V lost 6 bases and J lost 3 bases. CDR3 loop: CASRENPGQHYEQYF. As DNA, the CDR3 is TGTGCCAGCAGGGAAAACCCGGGACAGCACTACGAGCAGTACTTC.

The J gene is TRBJ2-3, the V gene TRBV28; 9 nucleotides line up with TRBD2. CDR1 MDHEN and CDR2 SYDVKM come from the germline V gene. The CDR3 loop spans 19 amino acids. With 4 bases clipped from V and 1 base from J, the junction kept 15 bases outside the gene matches. This chain's CDR3 is CASSSYSGGARYGTDTQYF. The CDR3 DNA sequence: TGTGCCAGCAGTTCTTATAGCGGGGGAGCGAGATACGGCACAGATACGCAGTATTTT.

This clone was detected once. CDR3 bases: TGTGCCAGCAGCGTCACCTCCTACAATGAGCAGTTCTTC. This gives the protein CASSVTSYNEQFF. This rearrangement joins TRBV6-4 to TRBJ2-1, with D unclear. V was shortened by 6 bases and J by 0 bases, with 6 bases between the two germline ends. The CDR3 contains 13 residues. Germline V CDR1 and CDR2: MRHNA, SNTAGT.

V and J are TRBV7-8 and TRBJ1-1; D not resolved. There are 14 residues in the CDR3. V lost 5 bases and J lost 0, with 10 bases in between. Germline V gene lookup returns CDR1 SGHVS and CDR2 FQNEAQ. The CDR3, as DNA: TGTGCCAGCAGCCCTTATGGCATGAACACTGAAGCTTTCTTT. It codes for CASSPYGMNTEAFF.

This chain uses TRBV27 with TRBJ2-6, with D maybe TRBD1 (6 bases). Looked up from germline, CDR1 is MNHEY and CDR2 is SMNVEV (reference sequence). The CDR3 is 14 amino acids. V was pared by 5 bases and J by 3 bases, with 8 bases between. The CDR3 DNA follows: TGTGCCAGCAGTGCAGGGGATGGGGCCAACGTCCTGACTTTC. It encodes CASSAGDGANVLTF.

This clone has only one observation. The J gene is TRBJ1-1, the V gene TRBV28, with D unclear. V was pared by 2 bases and J by 7 bases, with 11 bases between. CDR3 length equals 13 residues. From germline, CDR1 is MDHEN and CDR2 SYDVKM. Here the CDR3 DNA reads TGTGCCAGCAGTTTAAGGACGCCTAGTGAAGCTTTCTTT. Translating gives CASSLRTPSEAFF.

This clone was picked up one time. V usage is TRBV7-8 and J usage is TRBJ1-1, with D perhaps TRBD1 (6 bases). Trimming took 3 bases from V and 0 from J, leaving 14 bases between them. CDR3 length equals 16 residues. Germline CDR1 SGHVS, CDR2 FQNEAQ. CDR3 coding DNA: TGTGCCAGCAGCTTGGGGGGGGCAGTCATGAACACTGAAGCTTTCTTT. It codes for CASSLGGAVMNTEAFF.

DNA for the CDR3: TGTGCCAGCTGCGTTGGGACAGGGAGGTTACGGGAGCAGTTCTTC. Residues: CASCVGTGRLREQFF. The chain has TRBV6-1 and TRBJ2-1; 9 positions agree with TRBD1. V gave up 8 bases and J gave up 10 bases; unmatched junction bases: 15. This CDR3 has 15 amino acids. Germline CDR1 and CDR2: MNHNS and SASEGT.

The chain employs TRBV4-3 and TRBJ2-1, with 9 positions matching TRBD2. Germline CDR1 and CDR2: LGHNA and YSLEER. V lost 1 base to trimming and J lost 0 bases; unmatched junction nucleotides: 1. The CDR3 is 16 amino acids. This CDR3 is CASSQVAGVSYNEQFF. CDR3 sequence (DNA): TGCGCCAGCAGCCAAGTAGCGGGAGTCTCCTACAATGAGCAGTTCTTC.

V gene TRBV14 combines with J gene TRBJ2-1, with 8 bases fitting TRBD2. The CDR3 loop spans 18 amino acids. V dropped 4 bases and J dropped 5; count of bases not matched to a gene: 16. Looked up from germline, CDR1 is SGHDN and CDR2 is FVKESK. CDR3 region: CASSPDYLGLGVNNEQFF. The DNA of the CDR3 is TGTGCCAGCAGCCCCGACTACTTGGGACTAGGGGTTAACAATGAGCAGTTCTTC.

J is TRBJ2-1 and V is TRBV4-1; D not resolved. The CDR3 is 13 amino acids. Germline V gives CDR1 MGHRA, CDR2 YSYEKL. V was pared by 1 base and J by 10 bases, with 11 bases between. This chain's CDR3 is CASSQGWENEQFF. CDR3 nucleotide sequence: TGCGCCAGCAGCCAAGGGTGGGAAAACGAGCAGTTCTTC.

This chain connects TRBV7-9 to TRBJ2-7; TRBD1 agrees at 7 bases. Germline V gene data show CDR1 as SEHNR and CDR2 as FQNEAQ (reference sequence). The junction had 5 bases not matched to a gene; V was cut back by 3 bases and J by 0 bases. CDR3 size: 15 residues. CDR3 in amino acids: CASSFGTEVSYEQYF. CDR3 DNA sequence: TGTGCCAGCAGCTTCGGGACAGAGGTCTCCTACGAGCAGTACTTC.

The V gene is TRBV7-9, the J gene TRBJ2-1; D gene ambiguous. V was trimmed by 5 bases and J by 9 bases, leaving 11 bases between them. Looked up from germline, CDR1 is SEHNR and CDR2 is FQNEAQ (reference sequence). The CDR3 sequence is 12 residues long. The CDR3 here is CASSPPFGEQFF. CDR3 sequence (DNA): TGTGCCAGCAGCCCTCCTTTCGGTGAGCAGTTCTTC.

The chain links TRBV6-1 to TRBJ2-1, with D tentatively TRBD1 (6 bases). V dropped 1 base and J dropped 12 bases, with 13 bases sitting between them. Germline CDR1 reads MNHNS; CDR2 reads SASEGT. CDR3 length: 13 amino acids. The CDR3 nucleotides are TGTGCCAGCAGTGAAGAGGGGGATCGAAGGCAGTTCTTC. This encodes CASSEEGDRRQFF.

The chain links TRBV14 to TRBJ1-6, with D unclear. The CDR3 is 15 amino acids. Trimming shortened V by 0 bases and J by 7 bases, and 10 bases separated the two germline ends. Per germline, CDR1 SGHDN and CDR2 FVKESK. DNA for the CDR3: TGTGCCAGCAGCCAAGATTGGGCGGAAAATTCACCCCTCCACTTT. It encodes CASSQDWAENSPLHF.

The chain couples TRBV10-3 to TRBJ2-1; 7 bases are shared with TRBD2. J gave up 4 bases and V 6 bases, and 18 bases lay outside the gene matches. The CDR3 consists of 18 residues. Per the germline V gene, CDR1 is ENHRY and CDR2 is SYGVKD. Written as DNA, the CDR3 is TGTGCCATCAGCCCCGGGACTACTCTGTCCCACCCTTACAATGAGCAGTTCTTC. It yields the protein CAISPGTTLSHPYNEQFF.

This rearrangement joins TRBV7-2 to TRBJ2-2; perhaps TRBD1 as D (6 bases). The V gene's germline CDR1 is SGHTA and CDR2 FQGNSA. The CDR3 length is 18 residues. V was trimmed by 0 bases and J by 3 bases, leaving 17 bases between them. The CDR3 sequence is CASSLAYRASRDTGELFF. CDR3 sequence (DNA): TGTGCCAGCAGCTTAGCCTACAGGGCCTCTCGAGACACCGGGGAGCTGTTTTTT.

As concerns this clone: The sample holds other DNA sequences that translate to the same CDR3. The J gene is TRBJ1-1, the V gene TRBV15, with D unresolved. In germline, CDR1 is LNHNV, CDR2 YYDKDF (reference sequence). The CDR3 consists of 14 residues. Trimming removed 1 base at V and 1 base at J, with 7 bases between. CDR3 protein: CATSRVLGNTEAFF. Here the CDR3 DNA reads TGTGCCACCAGCAGAGTTCTAGGGAACACTGAAGCTTTCTTT.

Worth noting for this clone: Other DNA sequences within the sample encode an identical CDR3. CDR3 bases: TGTGCCAGCAGCTTGGGACAGGGGGCGAACCAGCCCCAGCATTTT. It translates to CASSLGQGANQPQHF. V and J are TRBV7-9 and TRBJ1-5; the match to TRBD1 covers 12 bases. This CDR3 has 15 amino acids. Losses at the gene ends were 3 bases for V and 7 bases for J; bases not matched to a gene: 4. Germline V gene lookup returns CDR1 SEHNR and CDR2 FQNEAQ (reference sequence).

A remark on this clone: The sample carries other DNA sequences with the same CDR3. The CDR3 bases are TGTGCCAGCAGCTCGGGGGGCGAGCAGTACTTC. It specifies CASSSGGEQYF. This chain links TRBV7-9 with TRBJ2-7, with 7 positions matching TRBD2. V trimming: 4 bases; J trimming: 6 bases; junction bases outside the gene matches: 0. CDR3 size: 11 residues. In germline, CDR1 is SEHNR, CDR2 FQNEAQ (reference sequence).

The chain links TRBV10-2 to TRBJ2-5, with D unresolved. CDR1 and CDR2 from the germline V gene are WSHSY and SAAADI. This CDR3 region has 14 residues. Deletions cut 3 bases from V and 3 bases from J, with 11 bases between. The CDR3 sequence is CASSEGPWEETQYF. The CDR3 DNA is TGCGCCAGCAGTGAAGGGCCCTGGGAAGAGACCCAGTACTTC.

V and J are TRBV4-2 and TRBJ2-3; D is unclear. Germline CDR1 and CDR2: LGHNA and YNFKEQ. The V gene lost 6 bases and the J gene lost 4 bases, with 17 bases spanning the gap. The CDR3 length is 15 residues. The CDR3 loop reads CASSQTQFAPDTQYF. Here the CDR3 DNA reads TGTGCCAGCAGTCAGACACAGTTCGCTCCAGATACGCAGTATTTT.

The chain is built from TRBV27 and TRBJ2-7; D gene unclear. V dropped 5 bases and J dropped 0 bases, with 8 bases sitting between them. This CDR3 contains 13 residues. Germline CDR1 and CDR2: MNHEY and SMNVEV (reference sequence). CDR3 amino acids: CASSQRTSYEQYF. In nucleotides, the CDR3 is TGTGCCAGCAGTCAAAGGACCTCCTACGAGCAGTACTTC.

V gene TRBV7-2 combines with J gene TRBJ2-3; D unclear. CDR1 and CDR2 (germline): SGHTA, FQGNSA. Trimming took 3 bases from V and 3 from J, leaving 16 bases between them. CDR3 length equals 16 residues. CDR3 in amino acids: CASSFAPGQPTDTQYF. CDR3 nucleotides: TGTGCCAGCAGCTTCGCCCCCGGGCAGCCAACAGATACGCAGTATTTT.

This clone turned up a few times. In the same sample, other DNA sequences code for this CDR3. V and J are TRBV5-4 and TRBJ2-2; D remains ambiguous. The CDR3 extends over 14 amino acids. With 0 bases removed from V and 4 bases from J, the gap between germline ends came to 7 bases. In germline, CDR1 is SGHNT, CDR2 YYREEE (reference sequence). As DNA, the CDR3 is TGTGCCAGCAGCTTGGGAGGTCTCACCGGGGAGCTGTTTTTT. Amino acids: CASSLGGLTGELFF.

The V and J genes are TRBV9 and TRBJ2-7, with 8 bases fitting TRBD2. With V trimmed by 1 base and J by 4 bases, 7 bases remained unmatched. This CDR3 comprises 15 residues. The germline V gene has CDR1 SGDLS and CDR2 YYNGEE. CDR3 DNA sequence: TGTGCCAGCAGCGTAACTAGCGGAGGGGAATACGAGCAGTACTTC. Protein product: CASSVTSGGEYEQYF. Full variable domain (outside the CDR3, taken from reference TRBV9 and TRBJ2-7): DSGVTQTPKHLITATGQRVTLRCSPRSGDLSVYWYQQSLDQGLQFLIQYYNGEERAKGNILERFSAQQFPDLHSELNLSSLELGDSALYFCASSVTSGGEYEQYFGPGTRLTVT.